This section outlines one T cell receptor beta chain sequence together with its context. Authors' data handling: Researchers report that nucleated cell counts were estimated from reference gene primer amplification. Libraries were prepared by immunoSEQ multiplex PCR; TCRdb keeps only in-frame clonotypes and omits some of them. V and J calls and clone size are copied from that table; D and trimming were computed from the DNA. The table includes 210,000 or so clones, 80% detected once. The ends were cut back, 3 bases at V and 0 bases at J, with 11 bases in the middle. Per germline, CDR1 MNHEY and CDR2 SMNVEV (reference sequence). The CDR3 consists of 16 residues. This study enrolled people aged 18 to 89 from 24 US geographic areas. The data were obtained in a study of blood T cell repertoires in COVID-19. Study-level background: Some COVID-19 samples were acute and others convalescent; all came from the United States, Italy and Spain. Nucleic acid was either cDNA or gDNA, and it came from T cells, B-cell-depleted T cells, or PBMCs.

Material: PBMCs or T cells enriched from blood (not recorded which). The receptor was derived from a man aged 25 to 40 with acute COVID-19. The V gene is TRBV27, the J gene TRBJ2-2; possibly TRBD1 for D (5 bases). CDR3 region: CASSLAGQANTGELFF. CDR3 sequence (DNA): TGTGCCAGCAGTTTGGCAGGGCAGGCGAACACCGGGGAGCTGTTTTTT.